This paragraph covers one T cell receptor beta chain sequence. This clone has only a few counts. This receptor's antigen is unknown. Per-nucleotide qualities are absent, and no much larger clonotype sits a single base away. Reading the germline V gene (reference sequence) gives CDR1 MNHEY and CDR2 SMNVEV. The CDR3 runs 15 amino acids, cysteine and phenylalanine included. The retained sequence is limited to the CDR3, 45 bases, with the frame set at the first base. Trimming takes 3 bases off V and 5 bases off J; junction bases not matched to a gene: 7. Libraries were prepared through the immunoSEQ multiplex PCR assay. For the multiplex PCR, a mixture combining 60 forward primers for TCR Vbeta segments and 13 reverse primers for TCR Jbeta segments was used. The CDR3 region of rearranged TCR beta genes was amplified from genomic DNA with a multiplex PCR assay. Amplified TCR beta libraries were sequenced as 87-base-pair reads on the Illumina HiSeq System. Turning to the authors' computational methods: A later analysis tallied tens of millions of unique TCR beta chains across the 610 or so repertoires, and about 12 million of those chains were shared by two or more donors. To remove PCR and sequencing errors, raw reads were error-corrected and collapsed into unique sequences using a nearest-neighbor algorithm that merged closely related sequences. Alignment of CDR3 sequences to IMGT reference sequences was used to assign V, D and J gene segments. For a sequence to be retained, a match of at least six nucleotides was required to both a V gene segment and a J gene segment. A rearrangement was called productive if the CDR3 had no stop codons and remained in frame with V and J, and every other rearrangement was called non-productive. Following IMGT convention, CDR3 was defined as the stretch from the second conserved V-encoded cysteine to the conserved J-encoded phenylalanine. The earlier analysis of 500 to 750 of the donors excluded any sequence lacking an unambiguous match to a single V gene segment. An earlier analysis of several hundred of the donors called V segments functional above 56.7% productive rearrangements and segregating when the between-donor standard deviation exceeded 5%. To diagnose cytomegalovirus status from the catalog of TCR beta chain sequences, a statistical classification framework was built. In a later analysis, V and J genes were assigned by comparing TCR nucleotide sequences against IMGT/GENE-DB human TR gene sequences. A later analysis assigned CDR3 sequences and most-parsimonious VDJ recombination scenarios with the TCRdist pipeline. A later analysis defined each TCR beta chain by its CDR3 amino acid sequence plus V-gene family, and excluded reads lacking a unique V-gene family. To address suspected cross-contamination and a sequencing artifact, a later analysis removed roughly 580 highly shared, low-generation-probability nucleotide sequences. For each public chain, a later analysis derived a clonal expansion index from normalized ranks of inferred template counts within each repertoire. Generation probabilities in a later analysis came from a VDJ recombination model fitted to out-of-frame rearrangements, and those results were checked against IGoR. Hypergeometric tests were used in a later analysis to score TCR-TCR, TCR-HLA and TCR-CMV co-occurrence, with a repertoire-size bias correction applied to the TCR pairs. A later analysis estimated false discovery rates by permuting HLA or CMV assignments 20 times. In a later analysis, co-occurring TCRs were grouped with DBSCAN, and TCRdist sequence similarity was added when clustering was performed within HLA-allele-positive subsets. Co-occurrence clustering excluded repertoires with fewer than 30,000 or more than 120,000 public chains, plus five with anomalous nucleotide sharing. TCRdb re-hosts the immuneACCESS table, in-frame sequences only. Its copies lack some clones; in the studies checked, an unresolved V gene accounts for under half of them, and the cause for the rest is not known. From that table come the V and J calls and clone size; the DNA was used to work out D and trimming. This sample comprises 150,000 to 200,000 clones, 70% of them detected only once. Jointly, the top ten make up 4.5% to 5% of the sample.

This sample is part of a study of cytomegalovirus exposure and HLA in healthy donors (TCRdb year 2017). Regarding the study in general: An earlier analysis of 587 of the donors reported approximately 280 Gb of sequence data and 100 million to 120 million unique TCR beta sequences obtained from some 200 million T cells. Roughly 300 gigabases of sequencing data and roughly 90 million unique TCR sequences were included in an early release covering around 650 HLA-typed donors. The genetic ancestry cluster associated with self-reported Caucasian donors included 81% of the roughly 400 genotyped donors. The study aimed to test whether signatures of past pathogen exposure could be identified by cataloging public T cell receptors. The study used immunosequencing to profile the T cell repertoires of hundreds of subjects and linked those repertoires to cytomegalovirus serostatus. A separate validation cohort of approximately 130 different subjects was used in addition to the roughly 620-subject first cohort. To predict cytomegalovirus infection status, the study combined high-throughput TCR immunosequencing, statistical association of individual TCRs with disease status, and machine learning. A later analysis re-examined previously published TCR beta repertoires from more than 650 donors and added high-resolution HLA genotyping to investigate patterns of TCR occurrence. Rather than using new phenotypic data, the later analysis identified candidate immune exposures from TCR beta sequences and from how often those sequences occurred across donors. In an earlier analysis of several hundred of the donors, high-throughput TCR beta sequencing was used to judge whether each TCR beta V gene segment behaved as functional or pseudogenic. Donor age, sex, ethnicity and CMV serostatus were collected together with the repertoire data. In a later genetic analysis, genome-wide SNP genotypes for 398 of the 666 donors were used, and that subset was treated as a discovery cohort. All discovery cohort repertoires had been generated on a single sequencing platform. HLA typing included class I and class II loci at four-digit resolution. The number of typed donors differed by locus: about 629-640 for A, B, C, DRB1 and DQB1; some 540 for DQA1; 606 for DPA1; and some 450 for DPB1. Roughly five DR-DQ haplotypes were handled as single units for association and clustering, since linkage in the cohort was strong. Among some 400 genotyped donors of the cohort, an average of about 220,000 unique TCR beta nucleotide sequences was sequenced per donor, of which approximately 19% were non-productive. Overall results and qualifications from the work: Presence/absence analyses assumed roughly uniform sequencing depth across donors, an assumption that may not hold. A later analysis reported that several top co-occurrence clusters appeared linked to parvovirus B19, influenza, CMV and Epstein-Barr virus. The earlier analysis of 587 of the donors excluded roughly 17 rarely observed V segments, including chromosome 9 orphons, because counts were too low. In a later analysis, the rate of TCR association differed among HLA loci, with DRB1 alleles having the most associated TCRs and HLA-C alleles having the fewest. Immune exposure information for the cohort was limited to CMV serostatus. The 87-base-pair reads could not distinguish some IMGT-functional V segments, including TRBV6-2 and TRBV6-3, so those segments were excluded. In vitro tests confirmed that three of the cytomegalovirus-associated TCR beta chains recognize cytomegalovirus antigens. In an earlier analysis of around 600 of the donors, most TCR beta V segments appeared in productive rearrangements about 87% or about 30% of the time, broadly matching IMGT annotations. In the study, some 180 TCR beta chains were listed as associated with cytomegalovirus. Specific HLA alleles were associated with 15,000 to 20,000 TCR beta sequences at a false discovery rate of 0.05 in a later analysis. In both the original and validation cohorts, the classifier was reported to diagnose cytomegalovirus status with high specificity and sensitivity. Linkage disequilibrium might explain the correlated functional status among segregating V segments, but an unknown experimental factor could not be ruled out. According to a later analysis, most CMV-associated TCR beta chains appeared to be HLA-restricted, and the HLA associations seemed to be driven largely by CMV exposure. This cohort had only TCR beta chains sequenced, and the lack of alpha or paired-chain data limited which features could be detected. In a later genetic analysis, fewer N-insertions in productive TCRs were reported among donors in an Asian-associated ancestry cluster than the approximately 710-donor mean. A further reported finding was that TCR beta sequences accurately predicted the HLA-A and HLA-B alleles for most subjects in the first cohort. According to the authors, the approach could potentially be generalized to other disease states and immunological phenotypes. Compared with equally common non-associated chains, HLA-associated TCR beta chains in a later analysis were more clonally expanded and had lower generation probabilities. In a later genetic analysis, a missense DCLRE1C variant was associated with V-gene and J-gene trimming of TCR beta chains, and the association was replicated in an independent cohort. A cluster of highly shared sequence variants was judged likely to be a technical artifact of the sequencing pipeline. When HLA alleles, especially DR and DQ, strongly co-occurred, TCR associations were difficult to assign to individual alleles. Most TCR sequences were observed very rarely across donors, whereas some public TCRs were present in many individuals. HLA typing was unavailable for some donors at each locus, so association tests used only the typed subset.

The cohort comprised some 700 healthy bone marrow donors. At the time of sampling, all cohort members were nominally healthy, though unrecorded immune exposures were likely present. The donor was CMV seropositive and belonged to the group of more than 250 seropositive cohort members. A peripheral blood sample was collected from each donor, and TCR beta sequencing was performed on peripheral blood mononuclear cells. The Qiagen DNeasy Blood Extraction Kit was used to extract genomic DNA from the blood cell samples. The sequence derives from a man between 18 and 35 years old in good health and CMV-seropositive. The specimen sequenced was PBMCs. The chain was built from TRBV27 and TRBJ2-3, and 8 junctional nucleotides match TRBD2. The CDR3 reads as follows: CASSFGAGDQDTQYF. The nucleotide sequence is TGTGCCAGCAGTTTTGGAGCGGGAGATCAAGATACGCAGTATTTT.